The 8 T cell receptor beta chains given below trace back to one sample, sequenced in a study of CD8 T cells in ankylosing spondylitis. TCRdb independently ran MiXCR on the 5' RACE reads; one entry per CDR3 protein. The table has some 270,000 distinct CDR3 sequences, 30% to 40% seen once; the top ten hold approximately 4.6%. Specimen: blood, either unsorted or a sorted T cell fraction (not recorded which). The receptors originated from a male donor with ankylosing spondylitis or in good health (not recorded which).

The chain carries TRBV12-3 or TRBV12-4 and TRBJ2-7; D remains unclear. The CDR3 has 12 residues. V was trimmed by 7 bases and J by 0 bases, leaving 7 bases between them. The chain's CDR3 is CASMSGSYEQYF. Here the CDR3 DNA reads TGTGCCAGCATGTCTGGCTCCTACGAGCAGTACTTC.

The rearrangement links TRBV5-1 to TRBJ1-1; possibly TRBD1 for D (5 bases). The length of the CDR3 is 14 residues. CDR1 is SGHRS and CDR2 is YFSETQ in the germline V gene. The V end lost 3 bases, the J end lost 3 bases, and 12 bases lay between the germline ends. The CDR3 sequence: CASSWMGRDTEAFF. As DNA, the CDR3 is TGCGCCAGCAGCTGGATGGGGCGGGACACTGAAGCTTTCTTT.

The rearrangement joins TRBV29-1 to TRBJ2-7; TRBD1 matches 8 bases. The CDR3 spans 16 residues. Germline CDR1 and CDR2: SQVTM and ANQGSEA. J was trimmed by 0 bases and V by 0 bases; bases with no gene match: 7. The CDR3 DNA is TGCAGCGTTGAAGACGGAACAGGGGGACCCTCCTACGAGCAGTACTTC. This encodes CSVEDGTGGPSYEQYF.

This clonotype was seen a handful of times. The rearrangement links TRBV15 to TRBJ2-2; 7 nucleotides line up with TRBD1. V was clipped by 9 bases and J by 1 base; unmatched bases: 14. This CDR3 has 17 amino acids. Germline assignment: CDR1 LNHNV and CDR2 YYDKDF (reference sequence). Written as DNA, the CDR3 is TGTGCCACAACCTCACCCAGGGGGAAAAAGAACACCGGGGAGCTGTTTTTT. This sequence encodes CATTSPRGKKNTGELFF.

The chain uses TRBV9 and TRBJ1-6, with a possible D match to TRBD1 (6 bases). Trimming took 4 bases from V and 6 from J, leaving 17 bases between them. There are 16 residues in the CDR3. The germline gives CDR1 SGDLS, CDR2 YYNGEE. The CDR3 loop is CASSTREGGSNSPLHF. CDR3 in DNA: TGTGCCAGCAGCACCCGAGAGGGGGGGAGTAATTCACCCCTCCACTTT. The full variable domain, completed using reference TRBV9 and TRBJ1-6, is DSGVTQTPKHLITATGQRVTLRCSPRSGDLSVYWYQQSLDQGLQFLIQYYNGEERAKGNILERFSAQQFPDLHSELNLSSLELGDSALYFCASSTREGGSNSPLHFGNGTRLTVT.

This chain uses TRBV5-6 with TRBJ1-2; 9 bases are a match to TRBD1. Germline CDR1 SGHDT, CDR2 YYEEEE. V shed 4 bases, J shed 8 bases, and the junction held 9 bases outside the gene matches. The length of the CDR3 is 14 residues. The CDR3: CASSAGYRGLGYTF. The CDR3 coding sequence is TGTGCCAGCAGCGCAGGATACAGGGGGCTGGGCTACACCTTC. The full variable domain, in which reference TRBV5-6 and TRBJ1-2 provide the parts outside the CDR3, is DAGVTQSPTHLIKTRGQQVTLRCSPKSGHDTVSWYQQALGQGPQFIFQYYEEEERQRGNFPDRFSGHQFPNYSSELNVNALLLGDSALYLCASSAGYRGLGYTFGSGTRLTVV.

This chain connects TRBV20-1 to TRBJ2-1, with D perhaps TRBD1 (6 bases). The V end was cut by 0 bases, the J end by 3 bases, with 24 bases between. In germline, CDR1 is DFQATT, CDR2 SNEGSKA (reference sequence). This CDR3 has 19 amino acids. The chain's CDR3 is CSARDPSGVDRILYNEQFF. The CDR3 DNA reads TGCAGTGCTAGAGATCCATCCGGGGTAGACAGGATACTCTACAATGAGCAGTTCTTC.

The chain recombines TRBV28 with TRBJ1-2, with D hard to call. Trimming left V 3 bases short and J 8 bases short, with 10 bases between. Germline-derived CDR1 and CDR2 are MDHEN and SYDVKM. The CDR3 contains 12 residues. DNA of the CDR3: TGTGCCAGCAGTTTTGGATTATCGGGCTACACCTTC. It specifies CASSFGLSGYTF.